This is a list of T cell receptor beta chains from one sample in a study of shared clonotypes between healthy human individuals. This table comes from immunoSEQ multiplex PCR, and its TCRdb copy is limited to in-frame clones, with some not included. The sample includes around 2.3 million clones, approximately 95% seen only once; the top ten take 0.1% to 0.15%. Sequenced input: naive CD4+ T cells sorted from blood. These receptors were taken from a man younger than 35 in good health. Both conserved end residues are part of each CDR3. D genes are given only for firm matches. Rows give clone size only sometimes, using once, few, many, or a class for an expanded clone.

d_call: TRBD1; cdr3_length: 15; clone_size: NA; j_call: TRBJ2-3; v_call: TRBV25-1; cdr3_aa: CASSEMGQGTDTQYF; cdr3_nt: TGTGCCAGCAGTGAAATGGGACAGGGGACAGATACGCAGTATTTT
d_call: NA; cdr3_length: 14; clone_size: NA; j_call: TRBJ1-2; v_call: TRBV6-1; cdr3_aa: CASSERGRTYGYTF; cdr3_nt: TGTGCCAGCAGTGAAAGGGGACGGACGTATGGCTACACCTTC
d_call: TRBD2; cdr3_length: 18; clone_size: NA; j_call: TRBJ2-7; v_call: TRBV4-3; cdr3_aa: CASSQELLAGGVSYEQYF; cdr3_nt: TGCGCCAGCAGCCAAGAATTGTTAGCGGGAGGTGTTTCGTACGAGCAGTACTTC
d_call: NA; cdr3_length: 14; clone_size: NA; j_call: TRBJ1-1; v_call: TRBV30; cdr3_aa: CAWSVIQMNTEAFF; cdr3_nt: TGTGCCTGGAGTGTAATACAGATGAACACTGAAGCTTTCTTT
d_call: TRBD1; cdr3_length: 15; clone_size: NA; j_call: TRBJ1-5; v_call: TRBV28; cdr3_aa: CASSPLGTGGQPQHF; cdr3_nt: TGTGCCAGCAGTCCCTTGGGGACAGGGGGACAGCCCCAGCATTTT
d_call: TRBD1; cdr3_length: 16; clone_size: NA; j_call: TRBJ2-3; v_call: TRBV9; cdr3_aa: CASSATGTENTDTQYF; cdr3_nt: TGTGCCAGCAGCGCAACCGGGACAGAAAACACAGATACGCAGTATTTT
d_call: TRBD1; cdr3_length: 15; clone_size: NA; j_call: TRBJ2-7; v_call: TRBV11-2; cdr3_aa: CASSLGPGQQGEQYF; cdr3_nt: TGTGCCAGCAGCTTAGGCCCGGGACAGCAGGGCGAGCAGTACTTC
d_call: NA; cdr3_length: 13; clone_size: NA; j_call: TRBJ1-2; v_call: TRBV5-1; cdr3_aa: CASSLTGDYGYTF; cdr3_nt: TGCGCCAGCAGCTTGACTGGAGACTATGGCTACACCTTC
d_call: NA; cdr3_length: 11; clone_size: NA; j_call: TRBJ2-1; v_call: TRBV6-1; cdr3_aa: CASSPLGEQFF; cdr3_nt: TGTGCCAGCAGTCCCCTCGGTGAGCAGTTCTTC
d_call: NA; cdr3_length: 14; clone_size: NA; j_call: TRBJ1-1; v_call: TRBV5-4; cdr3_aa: CASSPEGRSTEAFF; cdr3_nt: TGTGCCAGCAGCCCGGAGGGACGTAGCACTGAAGCTTTCTTT
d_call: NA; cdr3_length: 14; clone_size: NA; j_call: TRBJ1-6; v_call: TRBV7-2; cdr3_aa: CASSPMDSNSPLHF; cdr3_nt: TGTGCCAGCAGCCCGATGGACTCTAATTCACCCCTCCACTTT
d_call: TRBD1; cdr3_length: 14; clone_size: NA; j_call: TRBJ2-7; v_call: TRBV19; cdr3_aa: CANGDRVYSYEQYF; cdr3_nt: TGTGCCAACGGGGACAGAGTTTACTCCTACGAGCAGTACTTC
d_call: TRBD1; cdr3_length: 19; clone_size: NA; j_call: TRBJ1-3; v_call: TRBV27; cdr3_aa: CASSFRSPGGQLSGNTIYF; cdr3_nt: TGTGCCAGCAGTTTCCGAAGCCCGGGGGGACAGCTCTCTGGAAACACCATATATTTT
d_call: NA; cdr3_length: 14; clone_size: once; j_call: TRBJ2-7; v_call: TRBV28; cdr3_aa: CASSLSLPILEQYF; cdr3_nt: TGTGCCAGCAGTTTATCCCTTCCCATACTCGAGCAGTACTTC
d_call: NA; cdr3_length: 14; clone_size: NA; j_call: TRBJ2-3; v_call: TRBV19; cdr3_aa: CASSWAGLGDTQYF; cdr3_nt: TGTGCCAGTAGTTGGGCAGGCCTGGGAGATACGCAGTATTTT
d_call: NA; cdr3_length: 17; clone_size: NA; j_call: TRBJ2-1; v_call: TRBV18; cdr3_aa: CASSPSMGPLSYNEQFF; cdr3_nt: TGTGCCAGCTCACCATCCATGGGCCCCTTATCCTACAATGAGCAGTTCTTC
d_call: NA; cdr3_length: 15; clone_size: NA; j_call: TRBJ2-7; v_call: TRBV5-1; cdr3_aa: CASSWLTGAGYEQYF; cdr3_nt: TGCGCCAGCAGCTGGCTCACAGGGGCGGGGTACGAGCAGTACTTC